This T cell receptor (beta chain) was retrieved from a study of beta chain features in type 1 diabetes. Germline lookup yields CDR1 MDHEN and CDR2 SYDVKM. The ends were cut back, 2 bases at V and 5 bases at J, with 13 bases in the middle. The CDR3 runs 15 residues. A remark on this clone: Its antigen is currently unknown.

Expressed TCRB transcripts were sequenced because the isolated RNA had all been reverse transcribed beforehand. Method: immunoSEQ multiplex PCR; TCRdb's copy keeps in-frame clones and lacks some. Here the sample spans some 350,000 clones, roughly 12% being singletons. Sorted populations all exceeded 95% purity. Study results and limitations: The study found moderately but significantly shorter TCRB CDR3s in all four CD4+ subsets of Type 1 diabetes patients. Patients with type 1 diabetes carried fewer insertions and had more deletions at their VDJ junctions.

Material: naive CD4+ T cells from blood. The source of this sequence is a woman younger than 30 with type 1 diabetes. The chain couples TRBV28 to TRBJ1-5; a possible D gene is TRBD1 (6 bases). The CDR3 is CASSLIQGGDQPQHF. CDR3 nucleotides: TGTGCCAGCAGTTTAATACAGGGCGGAGATCAGCCCCAGCATTTT.